The 2 T cell receptor beta chains below all came from one sample that was sequenced in a study of T cell responses to AZD1222 COVID-19 vaccine. Libraries were prepared by immunoSEQ multiplex PCR; TCRdb keeps only in-frame clonotypes and omits some of them. This table holds nearly 100,000 clones, about 88% found once. The input for sequencing was peripheral blood, taken on day 0 of AZD1222 vaccination. The receptors shown here come from an adult in good health.

The CDR3 spells CASSWSATSNEKLFF. The CDR3 DNA sequence: TGCGCCAGCAGCTGGTCAGCTACATCTAATGAAAAACTGTTTTTT. The chain combines TRBV5-1 with TRBJ1-4; unclear D gene. This CDR3 region has 15 residues. The germline V gene encodes CDR1 SGHRS and CDR2 YFSETQ. With 3 bases removed from V and 3 bases from J, the gap between germline ends came to 12 bases. Supplemented by reference TRBV5-1 and TRBJ1-4, the full variable domain reads KAGVTQTPRYLIKTRGQQVTLSCSPISGHRSVSWYQQTPGQGLQFLFEYFSETQRNKGNFPGRFSGRQFSNSRSEMNVSTLELGDSALYLCASSWSATSNEKLFFGSGTQLSVL.

V and J are TRBV28 and TRBJ1-2, with D unclear. CDR3 length equals 13 residues. V was clipped by 4 bases and J by 8 bases, with 14 bases between them. The germline gives CDR1 MDHEN, CDR2 SYDVKM. CDR3 nucleotide sequence: TGTGCCAGCAGTTCTACGGGCCCCGAGGGCTACACCTTC. Amino acid sequence: CASSSTGPEGYTF.